This is a list of T cell receptor beta chains from one sample in a study of OX40 agonist ivuxolimab in advanced cancers. TCRdb's copy holds only in-frame clones and misses some; the assay was immunoSEQ multiplex PCR. The sample has about 55,000 clones, about 90% seen once; the top ten hold approximately 7.2%. The sample consisted of CD4+ or CD8+ T cells sorted from blood, taken in a trial of the OX40 agonist ivuxolimab. These receptors were obtained from an adult with an advanced solid tumor such as melanoma, head and neck, liver or kidney cancer. Both conserved end residues are part of each CDR3. The order of the fields is CDR3 DNA, CDR3 protein, J gene, clone size, V gene, D gene. D genes are given only for firm matches. The listing skips clone size in some rows; elsewhere it reads once, few, many or a size class.

CDR3nt: TGTGCCAGCCGGACTCGGACTAGCGGACGCACAGATACGCAGTATTTT; CDR3aa: CASRTRTSGRTDTQYF; j_gene: TRBJ2-3; abundance: few; v_gene: TRBV28; d_gene: TRBD2
CDR3nt: TGTGCCAGCAGCACCAGCGGAGCAAACACCGGGGAGCTGTTTTTT; CDR3aa: CASSTSGANTGELFF; j_gene: TRBJ2-2; abundance: -; v_gene: TRBV9; d_gene: -
CDR3nt: TGTGCCAGCAGTCAACTAGCGGTCCTGAGCACAGATACGCAGTATTTT; CDR3aa: CASSQLAVLSTDTQYF; j_gene: TRBJ2-3; abundance: few; v_gene: TRBV28; d_gene: TRBD2
CDR3nt: TGTGCCAGCAGCCCGGAAGGGGGCCAGAGAAACATTCAGTACTTC; CDR3aa: CASSPEGGQRNIQYF; j_gene: TRBJ2-4; abundance: -; v_gene: TRBV6-5; d_gene: TRBD1
CDR3nt: TGTGCCAGCAGCGTAGATGGCCACTCCTACGAGCAGTACTTC; CDR3aa: CASSVDGHSYEQYF; j_gene: TRBJ2-7; abundance: -; v_gene: TRBV9; d_gene: -
CDR3nt: TGTGCCAGCAGCTTAGGACCATCGACAGCCCCTAAGTCCTACGAGCAGTACTTC; CDR3aa: CASSLGPSTAPKSYEQYF; j_gene: TRBJ2-7; abundance: medium-sized; v_gene: TRBV11-2; d_gene: -
CDR3nt: TGCGCCAGCAGTGAGACGAGGGTACCTGGAAACACCATATATTTT; CDR3aa: CASSETRVPGNTIYF; j_gene: TRBJ1-3; abundance: -; v_gene: TRBV10-1; d_gene: -
CDR3nt: TGTGCCACCAGCCGCAGACAGGGACTCAATGAGCAGTTCTTC; CDR3aa: CATSRRQGLNEQFF; j_gene: TRBJ2-1; abundance: -; v_gene: TRBV15; d_gene: -
CDR3nt: TGCGCCAGCAGTACCAGCGGGAGAAACACCGGGGAGCTGTTTTTT; CDR3aa: CASSTSGRNTGELFF; j_gene: TRBJ2-2; abundance: -; v_gene: TRBV5-1; d_gene: TRBD2
CDR3nt: TGTGCCATCAGTGTCGGCGGGAGTGGCAATGAGCAGTTCTTC; CDR3aa: CAISVGGSGNEQFF; j_gene: TRBJ2-1; abundance: -; v_gene: TRBV10-3; d_gene: TRBD2
CDR3nt: TGTGCCAGCAGCCAAGTCACCGAGCAGTACTTC; CDR3aa: CASSQVTEQYF; j_gene: TRBJ2-7; abundance: -; v_gene: TRBV14; d_gene: -
CDR3nt: TGTGCCAGCAGCAAAAAGACAGGGGGCGTCGAAAAACTGTTTTTT; CDR3aa: CASSKKTGGVEKLFF; j_gene: TRBJ1-4; abundance: -; v_gene: TRBV13; d_gene: TRBD1
CDR3nt: TGTGCCAGCAGCGTAGGGACAGGGTTACAAGAGACCCAGTACTTC; CDR3aa: CASSVGTGLQETQYF; j_gene: TRBJ2-5; abundance: -; v_gene: TRBV9; d_gene: TRBD1
CDR3nt: TGTGCCAGCACTCGACCGGGACAGAGCACAGATACGCAGTATTTT; CDR3aa: CASTRPGQSTDTQYF; j_gene: TRBJ2-3; abundance: -; v_gene: TRBV5-4; d_gene: TRBD1
CDR3nt: TGTGCCAGCAGTGAAGCCAGGAGGAACACCGGGGAGCTGTTTTTT; CDR3aa: CASSEARRNTGELFF; j_gene: TRBJ2-2; abundance: -; v_gene: TRBV2; d_gene: -
CDR3nt: TGCGCCAGCAGCTTTGTCGGGACTAGGGGGGTTTACAATGAGCAGTTCTTC; CDR3aa: CASSFVGTRGVYNEQFF; j_gene: TRBJ2-1; abundance: few; v_gene: TRBV5-1; d_gene: TRBD2
CDR3nt: TGTGCCAGCAGTTTCCCAGGGACGGATACGCAGTATTTT; CDR3aa: CASSFPGTDTQYF; j_gene: TRBJ2-3; abundance: -; v_gene: TRBV28; d_gene: -
CDR3nt: TGTGCCAGCCTAGCCTACAATGAGCAGTTCTTC; CDR3aa: CASLAYNEQFF; j_gene: TRBJ2-1; abundance: -; v_gene: TRBV27; d_gene: -
CDR3nt: TGTGCCAGCTCACCGCAACTAGCGGGAGTCAGTGAGCAGTTCTTC; CDR3aa: CASSPQLAGVSEQFF; j_gene: TRBJ2-1; abundance: -; v_gene: TRBV18; d_gene: TRBD2
CDR3nt: TGCGCCAGCAGCTTGGGATCTAGCGGGAGTGCAACCGGGGAGCTGTTTTTT; CDR3aa: CASSLGSSGSATGELFF; j_gene: TRBJ2-2; abundance: -; v_gene: TRBV5-1; d_gene: TRBD2
CDR3nt: TGTGCCAGCAGCCGAGGGGGGCCTGGCTATGGCTACACCTTC; CDR3aa: CASSRGGPGYGYTF; j_gene: TRBJ1-2; abundance: -; v_gene: TRBV6-4; d_gene: -
CDR3nt: TGTGCCAGTATTAAAACAGGGGGCTCTGAAGCTTTCTTT; CDR3aa: CASIKTGGSEAFF; j_gene: TRBJ1-1; abundance: medium-sized; v_gene: TRBV19; d_gene: TRBD1
CDR3nt: TGTGCCATCAGTGGACGGGTCCAAGAGACCCAGTACTTC; CDR3aa: CAISGRVQETQYF; j_gene: TRBJ2-5; abundance: -; v_gene: TRBV10-3; d_gene: -
CDR3nt: TGTGCCAGTAGGGAGACTAGCGGGAGTCCCTATGAGCAGTTCTTC; CDR3aa: CASRETSGSPYEQFF; j_gene: TRBJ2-1; abundance: -; v_gene: TRBV19; d_gene: TRBD2
CDR3nt: TGTGCCAGCAGTCTGGGAATCTCTGGAAACACCATATATTTT; CDR3aa: CASSLGISGNTIYF; j_gene: TRBJ1-3; abundance: -; v_gene: TRBV28; d_gene: -
CDR3nt: TGTGCCAGTACCGTTGGGGGCAGCCAAGAGACCCAGTACTTC; CDR3aa: CASTVGGSQETQYF; j_gene: TRBJ2-5; abundance: -; v_gene: TRBV19; d_gene: -
CDR3nt: TGTGCCAGCAGGGGACAGGGGACAGATACGCAGTATTTT; CDR3aa: CASRGQGTDTQYF; j_gene: TRBJ2-3; abundance: -; v_gene: TRBV28; d_gene: TRBD1
CDR3nt: TGTGCCAGCTCACCCAGGGCAAACGGGGAGCTGTTTTTT; CDR3aa: CASSPRANGELFF; j_gene: TRBJ2-2; abundance: -; v_gene: TRBV18; d_gene: -
CDR3nt: TGTGCCAGCAGCCAAGATCTACTGACTAGCGGGAGGGTTTGGGAGACCCAGTACTTC; CDR3aa: CASSQDLLTSGRVWETQYF; j_gene: TRBJ2-5; abundance: -; v_gene: TRBV4-2; d_gene: TRBD2
CDR3nt: TGTGCCAGCAGGAGACTAGCGGGAGGTCCAGATACGCAGTATTTT; CDR3aa: CASRRLAGGPDTQYF; j_gene: TRBJ2-3; abundance: -; v_gene: TRBV27; d_gene: TRBD2
CDR3nt: TGTGCCATCAGTGAGTCGCGGGAGGGTTACGAGCAGTACTTC; CDR3aa: CAISESREGYEQYF; j_gene: TRBJ2-7; abundance: -; v_gene: TRBV10-3; d_gene: TRBD2
CDR3nt: TGTGCCAGCAGCCCCCGTGGGGCGGGAAACACCATATATTTT; CDR3aa: CASSPRGAGNTIYF; j_gene: TRBJ1-3; abundance: -; v_gene: TRBV7-6; d_gene: -
CDR3nt: TGTGCCAGTAGTATACGGAGGACAGGGGCCATGAACACTGAAGCTTTCTTT; CDR3aa: CASSIRRTGAMNTEAFF; j_gene: TRBJ1-1; abundance: -; v_gene: TRBV19; d_gene: TRBD1
CDR3nt: TGCGCCAGCAGCCACCGACAGGGAGGGAGTGAAAAACTGTTTTTT; CDR3aa: CASSHRQGGSEKLFF; j_gene: TRBJ1-4; abundance: -; v_gene: TRBV5-1; d_gene: TRBD1
CDR3nt: TGTGCCAGCAGTTCAGCGGGAGGACTGTCCTACAATGAGCAGTTCTTC; CDR3aa: CASSSAGGLSYNEQFF; j_gene: TRBJ2-1; abundance: -; v_gene: TRBV28; d_gene: TRBD2
CDR3nt: TGCGCCAGCAGCTTAACCGGGACAGGGTTAACCGGGGAGCTGTTTTTT; CDR3aa: CASSLTGTGLTGELFF; j_gene: TRBJ2-2; abundance: -; v_gene: TRBV5-1; d_gene: TRBD1
CDR3nt: TGTGCCAGCTCACCACTTTTCTCGGGGGTGGGCACAGATACGCAGTATTTT; CDR3aa: CASSPLFSGVGTDTQYF; j_gene: TRBJ2-3; abundance: -; v_gene: TRBV18; d_gene: -
CDR3nt: TGTGCCAGCAGTTTCCGACAGGGGATCCCCACCTTC; CDR3aa: CASSFRQGIPTF; j_gene: TRBJ1-2; abundance: -; v_gene: TRBV27; d_gene: TRBD1
CDR3nt: TGTGCCAGCTCACAGACAGTCCAAGAGACCCAGTACTTC; CDR3aa: CASSQTVQETQYF; j_gene: TRBJ2-5; abundance: -; v_gene: TRBV18; d_gene: -
CDR3nt: TGTGCCAGCAGTTCCCGTGTTGGGGGGTCGAACACTGAAGCTTTCTTT; CDR3aa: CASSSRVGGSNTEAFF; j_gene: TRBJ1-1; abundance: once; v_gene: TRBV9; d_gene: -